This record concerns one T cell receptor (beta chain) sequence. As yet, its antigen is unknown. This record belongs to a study of post-analysis software for immune sequencing data. Regarding the study as a whole: TRBV5-6, TRBV5-1 and TRBV20-1 belonged to a set of about five TRBV segments that were more frequent in patients than controls.

Germline assignment: CDR1 MNHNS and CDR2 SASEGT. This CDR3 spans 16 amino acids. Between the trimmed V and J ends, which lost 2 bases and 2 bases, there was a span of 14 bases. Sequencing libraries made from TCR beta cDNA carried unique molecular identifiers. A single record per CDR3 protein comes from TCRdb applying MiXCR to the PCR reads. The data contain approximately 730,000 distinct CDR3 sequences, approximately 44% of them seen just once; the ten biggest clones take up just under 5%. The chain uses TRBV6-1 and TRBJ2-3, with D maybe TRBD2 (5 bases). Sequenced material: blood. This receptor was obtained from a girl between 10 and 17 years old with multiple sclerosis. The CDR3 bases are TGTGCCAGCAGTGAATTCCGGACTCGCCACACAGATACGCAGTATTTT. It is translated as CASSEFRTRHTDTQYF.